This is a list of T cell receptor beta chains from one sample in a study of blood T cell repertoires in COVID-19. TCRdb keeps only in-frame clones here, not all; method: immunoSEQ multiplex PCR. The sample shows hundreds of thousands of clones, 89% of them seen only once. The sequenced sample consisted of peripheral blood. These receptors originate from a young man with COVID-19, enrolled during active disease. CDR3s include the opening cysteine and the closing phenylalanine or tryptophan. A D gene is named only where the DNA matches it firmly. Some rows mark clone size as missing; the rest say once, few, many or name a class of expanded clone.

v_call	d_call	j_call	clone_size	cdr3_nt	cdr3_aa
TRBV6-5	-	TRBJ2-1	-	TGTGCCAGCAGTTCTCGGATCGGGGAGAGTGAGCAGTTCTTC	CASSSRIGESEQFF
TRBV28	-	TRBJ2-1	-	TGTGCCAGCAGCGGGACTCCAGCCCTCAATGAGCAGTTCTTC	CASSGTPALNEQFF
TRBV4-1	-	TRBJ1-5	-	TGCGCCAGCAGCCAAGATCAAGGACTCCTGGATCAGCCCCAGCATTTT	CASSQDQGLLDQPQHF
TRBV7-8	TRBD1	TRBJ2-7	once	TGTGCCAGCAGCACCGACAGGGCCTACGAGCAGTACTTC	CASSTDRAYEQYF
TRBV12-5	TRBD1	TRBJ1-4	-	TGTGCTAGTGGTTTGGACCAGGGACAGGGGACCGCTGAAAAACTGTTTTTT	CASGLDQGQGTAEKLFF
TRBV10-1	-	TRBJ2-1	few	TGCGCCAGCAGTGAGTGGCCCTACAATGAGCAGTTCTTC	CASSEWPYNEQFF
TRBV7-8	TRBD2	TRBJ2-3	-	TGTGCCAGCAGGCTACTAGCGGGTAGCACAGATACGCAGTATTTT	CASRLLAGSTDTQYF
TRBV7-3	TRBD2	TRBJ2-1	-	TGTGCCAGCAGCTCCCAGACTAGCTCGGGGGAGCAGTTCTTC	CASSSQTSSGEQFF
TRBV5-1	TRBD2	TRBJ2-1	-	TGCGCCAGCAGCCTTGTAGCGGGAGGGCCCTACAATGAGCAGTTCTTC	CASSLVAGGPYNEQFF
TRBV19	TRBD1	TRBJ2-1	-	TGTGCCAGTAGTCCCGGGACAGGGAGAAATGAGCAGTTCTTC	CASSPGTGRNEQFF
TRBV5-6	-	TRBJ2-4	-	TGTGCCAGCAGCTTACCAACAGGGGCCAAAAACATTCAGTACTTC	CASSLPTGAKNIQYF
TRBV28	TRBD2	TRBJ2-5	once	TGTGCCAGCAGCCGTGGGACTAGCGGGCTCCAAGAGACCCAGTACTTC	CASSRGTSGLQETQYF
TRBV5-1	TRBD2	TRBJ2-1	-	TGCGCCAGCAGCTTGGGGCTAGCGGGAGGGTTAGAGGAGCAGTTCTTC	CASSLGLAGGLEEQFF
TRBV7-9	-	TRBJ1-6	-	TGTGCCAGCAGCTTATTAGATGACTCCTATAATTCACCCCTCCACTTT	CASSLLDDSYNSPLHF
TRBV5-1	-	TRBJ1-3	-	TGCGCCAGCAGTAATCCCTTGGGGGCATCGTCAGGAAACACCATATATTTT	CASSNPLGASSGNTIYF
TRBV15	-	TRBJ1-4	-	TGTGCCACCAGCAGAGGGGGCGTTGAAAAACTGTTTTTT	CATSRGGVEKLFF
TRBV6-5	TRBD1	TRBJ1-6	-	TGTGCCAGCAGGAGTGGACAGGACTATTCACCCCTCCACTTT	CASRSGQDYSPLHF
TRBV7-2	TRBD2	TRBJ2-1	-	TGTGCCAGCAGCTCCCACGGACTAGCGGCTAGCTCCTACAATGAGCAGTTCTTC	CASSSHGLAASSYNEQFF
TRBV20-1	TRBD2	TRBJ2-4	-	TGCAGTGCTAGTCAGGGCGGGGGGGAAAACATTCAGTACTTC	CSASQGGGENIQYF
TRBV7-8	TRBD2	TRBJ2-1	-	TGTGCCAGCAGCTTAGGAGGCGGGGGGATCTACAATGAGCAGTTCTTC	CASSLGGGGIYNEQFF
TRBV19	TRBD2	TRBJ2-2	-	TGTGCCAGTAAGAGCGGGGGGGCAACCGGGGAGCTGTTTTTT	CASKSGGATGELFF
TRBV6-1	TRBD1	TRBJ1-1	-	TGTGCCAGCAGTGACGGACAGGGATTCTTATTTGAAGCTTTCTTT	CASSDGQGFLFEAFF
TRBV19	-	TRBJ2-1	-	TGTGCCAGTAGTATAGGACTAAGGAGCTCCTACAATGAGCAGTTCTTC	CASSIGLRSSYNEQFF
TRBV7-9	TRBD1	TRBJ1-1	-	TGTGCCAGCAGTCAAAGCCCGGGGAGGCAGGGGGCATCAGTTGGTGAAGCTTTCTTT	CASSQSPGRQGASVGEAFF
TRBV2	TRBD2	TRBJ2-1	-	TGTGCCAGCAGTTATAGCGGGAGCGCCTACAATGAGCAGTTCTTC	CASSYSGSAYNEQFF
TRBV11-2	TRBD1	TRBJ1-2	-	TGTGCCAGCAGCATAGACAGGGGCTCTGGCTACACCTTC	CASSIDRGSGYTF
TRBV27	TRBD2	TRBJ2-3	-	TGTGCCAGCAGTTTCGAACTAGCGGGGGACACAGATACGCAGTATTTT	CASSFELAGDTDTQYF
TRBV28	-	TRBJ2-7	-	TGTGCCAGCAGTTTTCGGGGGAGGATTACCTACGAGCAGTACTTC	CASSFRGRITYEQYF
TRBV10-1	TRBD2	TRBJ2-5	-	TGCGCCAGCAGTGCCGAGGCTAGCGGGGGCCAAGAGACCCAGTACTTC	CASSAEASGGQETQYF
TRBV4-1	-	TRBJ2-7	few	TGCGCCAGCAGCCAAAGACAATCCTACGAGCAGTACTTC	CASSQRQSYEQYF
TRBV5-1	-	TRBJ1-4	-	TGCGCCAGCAGCCGGACAGCCCCGGAAGAAAAACTGTTTTTT	CASSRTAPEEKLFF
TRBV27	-	TRBJ1-2	-	TGTGCCAGTTCAAGGGGGTTTGCTTATGAGGGCTACACCTTC	CASSRGFAYEGYTF
TRBV4-2	TRBD1	TRBJ1-5	few	TGTGCCAGCAGCCAACCGCCGGGACAGGGGGGTCAGCCCCAGCATTTT	CASSQPPGQGGQPQHF
TRBV13	-	TRBJ1-1	-	TGTGCCAGCAGCTTAGGAGGGGCTGAAGCTTTCTTT	CASSLGGAEAFF
TRBV11-2	-	TRBJ2-5	-	TGTGCCAGCAGGAGGTCGGGTGGGACCCAGTACTTC	CASRRSGGTQYF
TRBV7-9	-	TRBJ2-7	few	TGTGCCAGCAGCTTAGGCACAAATCAGCAGTACTTC	CASSLGTNQQYF
TRBV6-4	TRBD1	TRBJ2-2	-	TGTGCCAGCAGTGTTCCTCGGGACAGGGGGCGCCCCGGGGAGCTGTTTTTT	CASSVPRDRGRPGELFF
TRBV19	-	TRBJ1-1	-	TGTGCCAGTAGTATCGTCCCTATGAACACTGAAGCTTTCTTT	CASSIVPMNTEAFF
TRBV19	-	TRBJ2-1	-	TGTGCCAGTACATCCACTACCGTTTCCCATGAGCAGTTCTTC	CASTSTTVSHEQFF
TRBV12-3/TRBV12-4	TRBD1	TRBJ2-5	-	TGTGCCAGCAGCCCCAGGGGGACGCAGACCCAGTACTTC	CASSPRGTQTQYF
TRBV24-1	TRBD1	TRBJ2-1	-	TGTGCCACCAGTGACCCAACGACAGGGTACAATGAGCAGTTCTTC	CATSDPTTGYNEQFF
TRBV5-1	TRBD1	TRBJ1-1	-	TGCGCCAGCAGCTTGACAGGGGGTGACACTGAAGCTTTCTTT	CASSLTGGDTEAFF
TRBV27	TRBD2	TRBJ2-3	-	TGTGCCAGCAGTTTTCGGGCTAGCGGGATAGGGGGAGATACGCAGTATTTT	CASSFRASGIGGDTQYF
TRBV10-1	TRBD2	TRBJ2-7	-	TGCGCCAGCAGTCAACTAGCGGGAGAGGAGCAGTACTTC	CASSQLAGEEQYF
TRBV5-1	-	TRBJ1-6	-	TGCGCCAGCAGCTTGTATGGAGGCCGCTCCTATAATTCACCCCTCCACTTT	CASSLYGGRSYNSPLHF
TRBV30	TRBD1	TRBJ1-2	-	TGTGCCTGGACTGAGGACAGGGGGCCTAGGGGCTACACCTTC	CAWTEDRGPRGYTF
TRBV5-1	TRBD1	TRBJ2-7	-	TGCGCCAGCAGCTGGGGGGACAGGGACTCCTACGAGCAGTACTTC	CASSWGDRDSYEQYF
TRBV9	TRBD2	TRBJ2-3	-	TGTGCCAGCAGCGTACTAGCGGGACTACGGGTGGATACGCAGTATTTT	CASSVLAGLRVDTQYF
TRBV30	TRBD2	TRBJ2-1	-	TGTGCCTGGAACGGACTAGCGGGGCGGAGAAATGAGCAGTTCTTC	CAWNGLAGRRNEQFF
TRBV5-6	TRBD2	TRBJ2-2	-	TGTGCCAGCAGCCACCGACGGCTAGCGGGAATCACCGGGGAGCTGTTTTTT	CASSHRRLAGITGELFF